These 5 T cell receptor beta chains were sequenced from one sample in a study of monozygotic twins with inflammatory bowel disease. TCRdb reanalyzed the 5' RACE reads and collapses them to one entry per CDR3 protein, without DNA. The ten top clones account for just over 2.5%, within a sample of over 350,000 distinct CDR3 sequences. Material: blood. The receptors derive from a human donor with ulcerative colitis or Crohn's disease, or a healthy co-twin of an affected twin (not recorded which).

The J gene is TRBJ2-1, the V gene TRBV11-3; TCRdb proposes TRBD1, but this gene call is untestable without DNA. The germline V gene encodes CDR1 SGHNT and CDR2 YENEEA. The CDR3 is 16 amino acids. This chain's CDR3 is CASSPGVRGFYNEQFF.

The CDR3 here is CASSPGTFLSNQPQHF. The chain carries TRBV6-1 and TRBJ1-5; TCRdb calls TRBD1, which cannot be checked without DNA. The CDR3 length is 16 residues. CDR1 MNHNS and CDR2 SASEGT come from the germline V gene.

CDR3 protein: CASSVSFSGNTIYF. This chain uses TRBV6-1 with TRBJ1-3. From germline, CDR1 is MNHNS and CDR2 SASEGT. The CDR3 is 14 amino acids.

V and J are TRBV4-1 and TRBJ2-7; no DNA is available, so the TRBD2 call from TCRdb remains unchecked. Germline lookup yields CDR1 MGHRA and CDR2 YSYEKL. CDR3 size: 15 residues. CDR3: CASSQALAGTYEQYF.

This sequence joins TRBV4-3 and TRBJ2-7. The CDR3 is made up of 15 amino acids. Germline V gene sequence: CDR1 LGHNA, CDR2 YSLEER. Here the CDR3 reads CASSQEMNRPYEQYF.